The clone carrying this T cell receptor (beta chain) was observed once. Its antigen is undetermined. Data came from immunoSEQ multiplex PCR; TCRdb stores just in-frame clones and leaves some out. The data contain tens of thousands of clones, 79% of them singletons. Time point: pretreatment peripheral blood. The length of the CDR3 is 13 residues. The V end was cut by 6 bases, the J end by 0 bases, with 9 bases between. CDR1 is MNHNY and CDR2 is SVGAGI in the germline V gene (reference sequence). These data are taken from a study of PD-L1 blockade in urothelial cancer. Background on the study: About 90% of the roughly 29 patients were men who had bladder-origin urothelial cancer. Study-wide results and limits: Durable-benefit patients expanded tumor-associated blood clones more at 3 weeks.

The rearrangement links TRBV6-6 to TRBJ2-7; tentatively, D is TRBD1 (5 bases). Sequences were derived from PBMCs, sampled around atezolizumab (anti-PD-L1) treatment. This receptor was taken from a man between 65 and 85 years old with urothelial cancer. CDR3 nucleotides: TGTGCCAGCAGCGTTACAGGCTCCTACGAGCAGTACTTC. This gives the protein CASSVTGSYEQYF.